This T cell receptor (beta chain) was retrieved from a study of OX40 agonist ivuxolimab in advanced cancers. Assay: immunoSEQ multiplex PCR; the TCRdb copy retains only in-frame clones and omits some. The sample includes around 94,000 clones, around 85% of them seen just once. This sample comprised CD4+ or CD8+ T cells sorted from blood, obtained in a trial of the OX40 agonist ivuxolimab. The source is an adult with an advanced solid tumor such as melanoma, head and neck, liver or kidney cancer.

DNA for the CDR3: TGCGCCAGCAGCCCCCCAACATCGGATTACGAGCAGTACTTC. Protein: CASSPPTSDYEQYF. The J gene is TRBJ2-7, the V gene TRBV4-1; no firm D call. Germline loops: CDR1 MGHRA, CDR2 YSYEKL. The CDR3 spans 14 residues. Trimming pared 4 bases from V and 4 bases from J, leaving 14 bases between.